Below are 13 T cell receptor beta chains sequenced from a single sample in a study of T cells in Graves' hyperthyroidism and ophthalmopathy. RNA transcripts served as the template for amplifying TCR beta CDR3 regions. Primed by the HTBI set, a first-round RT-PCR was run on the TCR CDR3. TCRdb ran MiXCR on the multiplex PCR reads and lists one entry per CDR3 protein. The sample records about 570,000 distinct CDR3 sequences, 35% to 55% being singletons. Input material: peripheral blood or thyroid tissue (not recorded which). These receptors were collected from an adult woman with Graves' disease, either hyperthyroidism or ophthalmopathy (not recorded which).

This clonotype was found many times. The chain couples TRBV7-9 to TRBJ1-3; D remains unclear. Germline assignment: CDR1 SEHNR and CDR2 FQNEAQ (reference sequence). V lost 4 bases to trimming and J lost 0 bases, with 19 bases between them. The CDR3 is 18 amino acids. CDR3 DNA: TGTGCCAGCAGCTGGACGCCGGTTTGGCAGAGCTCTGGAAACACCATATATTTT. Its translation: CASSWTPVWQSSGNTIYF.

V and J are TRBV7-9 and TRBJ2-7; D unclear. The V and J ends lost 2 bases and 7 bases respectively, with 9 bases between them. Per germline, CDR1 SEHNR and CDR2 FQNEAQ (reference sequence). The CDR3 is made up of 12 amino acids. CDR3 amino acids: CASSLKAGEQYF. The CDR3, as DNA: TGTGCCAGCAGCTTAAAGGCAGGAGAGCAGTACTTC. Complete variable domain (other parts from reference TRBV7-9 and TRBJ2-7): DTGVSQNPRHKITKRGQNVTFRCDPISEHNRLYWYRQTLGQGPEFLTYFQNEAQLEKSRLLSDRFSAERPKGSFSTLEIQRTEQGDSAMYLCASSLKAGEQYFGPGTRLTVT.

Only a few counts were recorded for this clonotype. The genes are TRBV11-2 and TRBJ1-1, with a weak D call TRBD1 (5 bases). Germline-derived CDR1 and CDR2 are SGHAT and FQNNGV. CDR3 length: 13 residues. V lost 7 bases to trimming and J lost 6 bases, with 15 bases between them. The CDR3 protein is CASTLGGMAEAFF. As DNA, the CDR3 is TGTGCCAGCACCTTGGGGGGTATGGCTGAAGCTTTCTTT. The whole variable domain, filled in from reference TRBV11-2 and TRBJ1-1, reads EAGVAQSPRYKIIEKRQSVAFWCNPISGHATLYWYQQILGQGPKLLIQFQNNGVVDDSQLPKDRFSAERLKGVDSTLKIQPAKLEDSAVYLCASTLGGMAEAFFGQGTRLTVV.

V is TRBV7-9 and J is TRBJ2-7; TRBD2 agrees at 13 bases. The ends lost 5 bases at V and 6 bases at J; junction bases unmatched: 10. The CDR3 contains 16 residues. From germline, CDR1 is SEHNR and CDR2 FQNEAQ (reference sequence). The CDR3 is CASSQQLAGGRGEQYF. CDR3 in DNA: TGTGCCAGCAGCCAACAACTAGCGGGAGGGCGGGGCGAGCAGTACTTC.

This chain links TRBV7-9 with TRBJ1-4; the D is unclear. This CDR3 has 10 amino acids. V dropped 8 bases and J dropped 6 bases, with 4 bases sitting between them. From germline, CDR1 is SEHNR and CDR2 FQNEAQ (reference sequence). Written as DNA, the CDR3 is TGTGCCAGCGGCGATGAAAAACTGTTTTTT. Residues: CASGDEKLFF.

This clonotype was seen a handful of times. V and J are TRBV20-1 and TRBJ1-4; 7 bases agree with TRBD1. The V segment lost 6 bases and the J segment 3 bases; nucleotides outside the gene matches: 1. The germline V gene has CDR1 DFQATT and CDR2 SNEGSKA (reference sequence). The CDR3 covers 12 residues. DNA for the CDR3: TGCAGTGCCGACAGGGCTAATGAAAAACTGTTTTTT. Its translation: CSADRANEKLFF.

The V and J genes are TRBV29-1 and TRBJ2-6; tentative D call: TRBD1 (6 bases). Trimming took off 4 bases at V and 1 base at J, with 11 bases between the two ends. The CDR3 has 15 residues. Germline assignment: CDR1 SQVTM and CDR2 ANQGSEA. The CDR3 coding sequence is TGCAGCGTTGCACAGGGTGTTTCTGGGGCCAACGTCCTGACTTTC. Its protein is CSVAQGVSGANVLTF. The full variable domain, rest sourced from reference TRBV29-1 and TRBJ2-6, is SAVISQKPSRDICQRGTSLTIQCQVDSQVTMMFWYRQQPGQSLTLIATANQGSEATYESGFVIDKFPISRPNLTFSTLTVSNMSPEDSSIYLCSVAQGVSGANVLTFGAGSRLTVL.

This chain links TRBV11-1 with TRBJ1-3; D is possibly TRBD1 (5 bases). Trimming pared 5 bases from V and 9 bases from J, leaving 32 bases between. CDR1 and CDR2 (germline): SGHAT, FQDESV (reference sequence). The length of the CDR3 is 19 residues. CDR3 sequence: CASSASGTLRGSRRGTIYF. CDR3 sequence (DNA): TGTGCCAGCAGCGCCTCCGGGACCCTCCGAGGATCCAGGCGCGGCACCATATATTTT. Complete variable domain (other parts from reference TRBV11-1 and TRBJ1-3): EAEVAQSPRYKITEKSQAVAFWCDPISGHATLYWYRQILGQGPELLVQFQDESVVDDSQLPKDRFSAERLKGVDSTLKIQPAELGDSAMYLCASSASGTLRGSRRGTIYFGEGSWLTVV.

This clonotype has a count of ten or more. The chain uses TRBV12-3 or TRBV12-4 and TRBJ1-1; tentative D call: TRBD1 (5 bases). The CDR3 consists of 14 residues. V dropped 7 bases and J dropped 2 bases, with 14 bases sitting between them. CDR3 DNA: TGTGCCAGCAAGTATCCAGGGCCAAACACTGAAGCTTTCTTT. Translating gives CASKYPGPNTEAFF.

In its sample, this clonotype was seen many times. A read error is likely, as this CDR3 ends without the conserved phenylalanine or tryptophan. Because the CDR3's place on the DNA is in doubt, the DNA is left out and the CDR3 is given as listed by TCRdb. The CDR3 here is CATRRSGREP. V gene TRBV24-1 combines with J gene TRBJ1-4; the table's TRBD1 call for D was not verified on the DNA. 10 amino acids form the CDR3, both terminal residues included. Germline V lookup: CDR1 KGHDR, CDR2 SFDVKD.

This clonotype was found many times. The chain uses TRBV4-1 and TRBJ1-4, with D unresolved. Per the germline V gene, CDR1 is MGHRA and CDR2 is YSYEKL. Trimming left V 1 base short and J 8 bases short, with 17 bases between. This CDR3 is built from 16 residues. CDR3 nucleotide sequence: TGCGCCAGCAGCCAAGGCCGACGCCGTTTGGGGGAAAAACTGTTTTTT. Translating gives CASSQGRRRLGEKLFF.

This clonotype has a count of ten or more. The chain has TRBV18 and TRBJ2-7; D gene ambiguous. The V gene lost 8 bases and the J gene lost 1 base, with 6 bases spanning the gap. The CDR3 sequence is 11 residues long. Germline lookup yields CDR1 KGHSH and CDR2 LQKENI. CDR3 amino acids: CASPLSYEQYF. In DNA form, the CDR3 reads TGTGCCAGCCCGCTGTCCTACGAGCAGTACTTC. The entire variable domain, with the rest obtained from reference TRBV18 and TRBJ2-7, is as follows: NAGVMQNPRHLVRRRGQEARLRCSPMKGHSHVYWYRQLPEEGLKFMVYLQKENIIDESGMPKERFSAEFPKEGPSILRIQQVVRGDSAAYFCASPLSYEQYFGPGTRLTVT.

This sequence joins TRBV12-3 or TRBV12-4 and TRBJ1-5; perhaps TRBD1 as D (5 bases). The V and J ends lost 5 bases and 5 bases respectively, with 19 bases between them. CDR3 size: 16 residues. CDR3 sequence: CASSNSPGTGYQPQHF. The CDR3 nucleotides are TGTGCCAGCAGTAACTCCCCCGGGACGGGGTATCAGCCCCAGCATTTT.